The present entry profiles one T cell receptor beta chain with its context. Its antigen is undetermined. The data are from a study of T cell responses to AZD1222 COVID-19 vaccine. Sequenced by immunoSEQ multiplex PCR; TCRdb stores in-frame clones only, minus some. The data contain approximately 70,000 clones, around 84% of them singletons. CDR3 length: 12 amino acids. V was shortened by 6 bases and J by 4 bases, with 8 bases between the two germline ends. From germline, CDR1 is SEHNR and CDR2 FQNEAQ (reference sequence). Study-wide results and caveats: In the spike-specific TCR repertoire, nearly half reportedly target unmutated variant regions. After the peak T cell response, and only then, were repertoires sampled.

The chain has TRBV7-9 and TRBJ2-3; D remains ambiguous. The input for sequencing was peripheral blood, taken on day 0 of AZD1222 vaccination. The TCR sequence derives from an adult in good health. The DNA of the CDR3 is TGTGCCAGCAGTCGCGAGTCAGATACGCAGTATTTT. Its translation is CASSRESDTQYF.